The sequence of this TCR beta chain was determined in a study of response to subunit inactivated influenza vaccine. The study, taken as a whole, reports: The authors suggested that every seasonal influenza vaccination recruits few new T cells.

Germline CDR1 reads SGHTA; CDR2 reads FQGNSA. V was cut by 1 base and J by 4 bases, with 8 bases left in between. The CDR3 runs 15 residues. From the RT-PCR reads, TCRdb called clonotypes with MiXCR, one entry per CDR3 protein. The profile covers about 570,000 distinct CDR3 sequences, with roughly 10% appearing a single time and about 9.4% taken by the ten largest. This clonotype occurred a few times. No antigen is known for it. This sequence was found in a man over 45 who received an inactivated influenza vaccine. Specimen: PBMCs from blood, collected on the day of vaccination. The genes are TRBV7-2 and TRBJ2-6; D remains unclear. CDR3 bases: TGTGCCAGCAGCTTAGGGGCCTTAGGGGCCAACGTCCTGACTTTC. Translation gives CASSLGALGANVLTF.